The next 8 T cell receptor beta chains were all read from a single sample in a study of response to subunit inactivated influenza vaccine. TCRdb reanalysed the RT-PCR reads using MiXCR and keeps one entry per CDR3 protein. This table has around 750,000 distinct CDR3 sequences, about 20% appearing once. This sample comprised PBMCs from blood, obtained more than 4 days after vaccination. The receptors stem from a man between 50 and 59 years old who received an inactivated influenza vaccine.

The gene calls are TRBV5-4 and TRBJ2-2, with 9 positions matching TRBD1. The V gene end was trimmed by 4 bases and the J gene end by 1 base; junction bases not matched to a gene: 5. Germline CDR1 SGHNT, CDR2 YYREEE (reference sequence). The CDR3 length is 16 residues. The CDR3 coding sequence is TGTGCCAGCAGCATGCCGGGACAGGGGAACACCGGGGAGCTGTTTTTT. The encoded protein is CASSMPGQGNTGELFF.

The gene calls are TRBV9 and TRBJ2-3; tentatively, D is TRBD2 (6 bases). Trimming shortened V by 0 bases and J by 1 base, and 12 bases separated the two germline ends. Looked up from germline, CDR1 is SGDLS and CDR2 is YYNGEE. The CDR3 totals 16 residues. CDR3 nucleotides: TGTGCCAGCAGCGTAGCAAGGGACTTTCGCACAGATACGCAGTATTTT. It encodes CASSVARDFRTDTQYF.

The chain joins TRBV20-1 to TRBJ2-1; TRBD2 aligns across 9 bases. CDR3 length: 13 amino acids. From germline, CDR1 is DFQATT and CDR2 SNEGSKA (reference sequence). J lost 6 bases, V lost 2 bases, and 2 bases had no gene match. The CDR3 DNA is TGCAGTGCTAGAAGTAGCGGGGGCAATGAGCAGTTCTTC. It yields the protein CSARSSGGNEQFF.

This clonotype was counted a few times. The chain joins TRBV20-1 to TRBJ2-3, with TRBD2 as a possible D gene (6 bases). Trimming removed 0 bases at V and 5 bases at J, with 15 bases between. The CDR3 is 15 residues long. The V gene's germline CDR1 is DFQATT and CDR2 SNEGSKA (reference sequence). The chain's CDR3 is CSARDPQGGKDTQYF. The CDR3 DNA follows: TGCAGTGCTAGAGATCCTCAGGGAGGTAAAGATACGCAGTATTTT.

The chain joins TRBV9 to TRBJ2-2; unclear D gene. Between the trimmed V and J ends, which lost 1 base and 3 bases, there was a span of 10 bases. This CDR3 is 15 amino acids long. Germline V gene data show CDR1 as SGDLS and CDR2 as YYNGEE. CDR3 region: CASSVKHTHTGELFF. DNA of the CDR3: TGTGCCAGCAGCGTAAAGCACACCCACACCGGGGAGCTGTTTTTT.

This clonotype turned up a few times. This chain joins TRBV6-1 and TRBJ1-1; D gene unclear. Trimming pared 3 bases from V and 1 base from J, leaving 9 bases between. There are 14 residues in the CDR3. Germline-derived CDR1 and CDR2 are MNHNS and SASEGT. The CDR3 DNA sequence: TGTGCCAGCAGTGACGGTCCCTCGAACACTGAAGCTTTCTTT. As protein: CASSDGPSNTEAFF.

This clonotype was observed a few times. The chain's CDR3 is CASSSRWANTGELFF. CDR3 nucleotide sequence: TGTGCCAGCAGCTCCCGTTGGGCGAACACCGGGGAGCTGTTTTTT. The J gene is TRBJ2-2, the V gene TRBV7-9; unclear D gene. V was pared by 4 bases and J by 0 bases, with 9 bases between. Germline V gene lookup returns CDR1 SEHNR and CDR2 FQNEAQ (reference sequence). CDR3 length: 15 amino acids.

This clonotype has just a few counts. The V and J genes are TRBV10-3 and TRBJ1-1; TRBD1 agrees at 7 bases. Germline CDR1 is ENHRY and CDR2 is SYGVKD. This CDR3 has 13 amino acids. Trimming took 6 bases from V and 6 from J; bases not matched to a gene: 7. The CDR3 DNA is TGTGCCATCAGCGCGACAGGGTCTCCTGAAGCTTTCTTT. Amino acid sequence: CAISATGSPEAFF.